The 7 T cell receptor beta chains given below trace back to one sample, sequenced in a study of blood T cell repertoires in COVID-19. Data came from immunoSEQ multiplex PCR; TCRdb stores just in-frame clones and leaves some out. This table holds fewer than 300,000 clones, approximately 90% found once. Sequenced input: peripheral blood. The receptors stem from a man in his thirties or forties with acute or convalescent COVID-19.

This clone has a count of ten or more. The V gene is TRBV2, the J gene TRBJ1-6, with 7 bases identical to TRBD1. This CDR3 is built from 13 residues. V dropped 9 bases and J dropped 10; count of bases not matched to a gene: 9. CDR1 and CDR2 from the germline V gene are SNHLY and FYNNEI. CDR3 in DNA: TGTGCCAGAAAACAGGGGCAGGAATCACCCCTCCACTTT. Its translation is CARKQGQESPLHF.

The CDR3 coding sequence is TGTGCCAGCAACCGGCAACTAGCCTACGAGCAGTACTTC. Its translation is CASNRQLAYEQYF. The chain carries TRBV2 and TRBJ2-7, with TRBD2 as a possible D gene (5 bases). The V and J ends lost 7 bases and 2 bases respectively, with 12 bases between them. There are 13 residues in the CDR3. Looked up from germline, CDR1 is SNHLY and CDR2 is FYNNEI.

This clone was seen once. The chain employs TRBV12-5 and TRBJ2-7; 8 bases align to TRBD1. V lost 5 bases and J lost 0; bases outside the gene matches: 6. In germline, CDR1 is LGHNT, CDR2 FRNRAP. The CDR3 spans 15 residues. The CDR3 is CASGPDRGLSYEQYF. CDR3 DNA sequence: TGTGCTAGTGGTCCCGACAGGGGCCTCTCCTACGAGCAGTACTTC.

The chain combines TRBV28 with TRBJ1-2; D remains unclear. The CDR3 is 15 residues long. CDR1 and CDR2 from the germline V gene are MDHEN and SYDVKM. The V and J ends lost 0 bases and 4 bases respectively, with 12 bases between them. CDR3 coding DNA: TGTGCCAGCAGTTTATGGAGGAGTTTGGGCTATGGCTACACCTTC. This encodes CASSLWRSLGYGYTF.

The rearrangement joins TRBV6-5 to TRBJ1-1, with 9 nucleotides matching TRBD1. Germline V gives CDR1 MNHEY, CDR2 SVGAGI. The CDR3 totals 15 residues. The V segment lost 10 bases and the J segment 2 bases; nucleotides outside the gene matches: 11. The CDR3 DNA sequence: TGTGCCACCTCCCAACAGGGGGCGCTCAACACTGAAGCTTTCTTT. It translates to CATSQQGALNTEAFF.

The chain carries TRBV6-5 and TRBJ1-6; D might be TRBD1 (6 bases). The CDR3 has 15 amino acids. V was shortened by 6 bases and J by 1 base, with 10 bases between the two germline ends. CDR1 and CDR2 (germline): MNHEY, SVGAGI. The CDR3 region has the DNA TGTGCCAGCAGCCCGAGGGGGTCCTATAATTCACCCCTCCACTTT. The encoded protein is CASSPRGSYNSPLHF.

This sequence joins TRBV7-9 and TRBJ1-1, with 7 bases matching TRBD1. The ends lost 4 bases at V and 1 base at J; junction bases unmatched: 3. Germline V CDR1 and CDR2: SEHNR, FQNEAQ (reference sequence). The CDR3 length is 14 residues. The CDR3 loop reads CASSYGQENTEAFF. CDR3 coding DNA: TGTGCCAGCAGCTACGGACAGGAGAACACTGAAGCTTTCTTT.